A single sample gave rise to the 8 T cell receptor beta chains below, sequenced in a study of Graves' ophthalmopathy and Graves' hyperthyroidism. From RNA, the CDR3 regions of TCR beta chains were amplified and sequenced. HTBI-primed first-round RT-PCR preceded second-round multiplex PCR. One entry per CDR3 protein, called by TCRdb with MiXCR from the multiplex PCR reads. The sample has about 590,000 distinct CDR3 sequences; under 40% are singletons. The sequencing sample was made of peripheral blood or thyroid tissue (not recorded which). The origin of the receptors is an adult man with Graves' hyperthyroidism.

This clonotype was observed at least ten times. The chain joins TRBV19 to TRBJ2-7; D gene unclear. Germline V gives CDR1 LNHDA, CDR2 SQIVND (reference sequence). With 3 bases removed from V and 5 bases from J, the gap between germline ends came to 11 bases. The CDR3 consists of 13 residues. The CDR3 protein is CASSILSGDEQYF. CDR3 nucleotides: TGTGCCAGTAGTATCTTAAGTGGGGACGAGCAGTACTTC.

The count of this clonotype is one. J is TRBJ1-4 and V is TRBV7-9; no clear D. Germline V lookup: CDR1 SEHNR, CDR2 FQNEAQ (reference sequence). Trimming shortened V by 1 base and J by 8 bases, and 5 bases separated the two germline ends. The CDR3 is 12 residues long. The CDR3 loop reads CASSLDAEKLFF. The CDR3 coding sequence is TGTGCCAGCAGCTTAGACGCCGAAAAACTGTTTTTT. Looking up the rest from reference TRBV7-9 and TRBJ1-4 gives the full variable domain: DTGVSQNPRHKITKRGQNVTFRCDPISEHNRLYWYRQTLGQGPEFLTYFQNEAQLEKSRLLSDRFSAERPKGSFSTLEIQRTEQGDSAMYLCASSLDAEKLFFGSGTQLSVL.

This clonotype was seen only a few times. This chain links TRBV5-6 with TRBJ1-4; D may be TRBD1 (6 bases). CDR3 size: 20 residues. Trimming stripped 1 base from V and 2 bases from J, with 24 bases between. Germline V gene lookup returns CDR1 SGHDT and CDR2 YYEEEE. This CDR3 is CASSLFGTSKGTETNEKLFF. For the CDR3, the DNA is TGTGCCAGCAGCTTGTTTGGGACATCAAAGGGAACGGAGACTAATGAAAAACTGTTTTTT.

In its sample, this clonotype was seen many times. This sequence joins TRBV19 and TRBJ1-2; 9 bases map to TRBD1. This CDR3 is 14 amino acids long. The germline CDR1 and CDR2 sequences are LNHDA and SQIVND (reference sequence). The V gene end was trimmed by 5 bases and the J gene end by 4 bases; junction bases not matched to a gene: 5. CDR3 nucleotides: TGTGCCAGTAGTCCTTCGACAGGGGGCTATGGCTACACCTTC. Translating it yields CASSPSTGGYGYTF.

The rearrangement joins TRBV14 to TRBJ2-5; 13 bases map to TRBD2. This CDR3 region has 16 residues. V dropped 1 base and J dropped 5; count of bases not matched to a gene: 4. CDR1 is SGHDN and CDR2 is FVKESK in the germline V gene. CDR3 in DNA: TGTGCCAGCAGCCAAGGCCGGACTAGCGGGAGCGAGACCCAGTACTTC. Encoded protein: CASSQGRTSGSETQYF.

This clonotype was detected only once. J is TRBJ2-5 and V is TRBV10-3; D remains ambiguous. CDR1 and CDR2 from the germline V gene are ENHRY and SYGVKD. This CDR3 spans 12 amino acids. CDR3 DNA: TGTGTCAGCAGTCAACACCAAGAGACCCAGTACTTC. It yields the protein CVSSQHQETQYF.

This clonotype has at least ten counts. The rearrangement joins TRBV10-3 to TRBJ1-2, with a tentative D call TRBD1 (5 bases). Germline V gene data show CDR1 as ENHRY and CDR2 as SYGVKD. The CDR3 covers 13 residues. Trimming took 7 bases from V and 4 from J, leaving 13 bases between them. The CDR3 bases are TGTGCCATCACTGCGACAGCCTCCTATGGCTACACCTTC. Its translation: CAITATASYGYTF.

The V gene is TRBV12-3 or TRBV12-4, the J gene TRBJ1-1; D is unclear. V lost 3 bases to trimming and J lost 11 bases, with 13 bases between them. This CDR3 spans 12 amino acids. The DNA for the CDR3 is TGTGCCAGCAGTTTGAGCGACTTTCGGGCTTTCTTT. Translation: CASSLSDFRAFF.